The rows below give T cell receptor beta chains drawn from one sample of a study of identical twins. TCRdb re-derived calls from the 5' RACE reads in MiXCR, one entry per CDR3 protein. The sample lists 310,000 or so distinct CDR3 sequences, 8% to 9.5% occurring once. This sample was also put to use in a study of yellow fever vaccine responses in identical twins.

Sequenced sample: CD8+ T cells sorted from blood. The receptor set was obtained from a young woman in good health. Both conserved end residues are part of each CDR3. A D gene is named only where the DNA matches it firmly. Size values are once, few and many counts, or a class for expanded clones, and some rows have none.

TRBD1 | TRBJ2-2 | NA | TRBV20-1 | TGCAGTGCCCCGACGGACAGGAAGAACACCGGGGAGCTGTTTTTT | CSAPTDRKNTGELFF
NA | TRBJ2-3 | NA | TRBV27 | TGTGCCAGCAGTTCTCCACAACAAGGCCACCATACGCAGTATTTT | CASSSPQQGHHTQYF
TRBD2 | TRBJ2-7 | many | TRBV29-1 | TGCAGCGTTGCCGCCGGGACTAGCGGCTACGAGCAGTACTTC | CSVAAGTSGYEQYF
NA | TRBJ1-1 | NA | TRBV6-1 | TGTGCCAGCAGTGCAGGGTTGAGCACTGAAGCTTTCTTT | CASSAGLSTEAFF
TRBD2 | TRBJ2-1 | few | TRBV7-8 | TGTGCCAGCAGCTACGGACTAGCGAAGTACAATGAGCAGTTCTTC | CASSYGLAKYNEQFF
NA | TRBJ2-7 | many | TRBV10-3 | TGTGCCATCAGTGAGTCGGGGATAAGGGCCTACGAGCAGTACTTC | CAISESGIRAYEQYF
NA | TRBJ2-3 | many | TRBV11-2 | TGTGCCAGCAGCCCCTGGGGTAGCGGTCCCACAGATACGCAGTATTTT | CASSPWGSGPTDTQYF
TRBD1 | TRBJ2-1 | few | TRBV6-1 | TGTGCCAGCACCCTCCGGGACAGCATCTCCAAGGAGCAGTTCTTC | CASTLRDSISKEQFF
NA | TRBJ2-2 | many | TRBV12-3/TRBV12-4 | TGTGCCAGCAGTTTAGCGCAGGGGCCCGGGGAGCTGTTTTTT | CASSLAQGPGELFF
TRBD1 | TRBJ2-1 | many | TRBV2 | TGTGCCAGCAGGGAGGGACAGGTCTCCTACAATGAGCAGTTCTTC | CASREGQVSYNEQFF
TRBD1 | TRBJ2-3 | many | TRBV29-1 | TGCAGCGCTCGTCCGGGACAGGGGGCGGACACAGATACGCAGTATTTT | CSARPGQGADTDTQYF
NA | TRBJ2-3 | NA | TRBV10-3 | TGTGCCATCAGTGCGGAGTTCTCAGATACGCAGTATTTT | CAISAEFSDTQYF
NA | TRBJ1-1 | NA | TRBV30 | TGTGCCTGGAGTGTAGACCTCTTCACTGAAGCTTTCTTT | CAWSVDLFTEAFF